This T cell receptor beta chain was found in a study of blood T cell repertoires in COVID-19 (dated by TCRdb to 2020 to 2021). Some background on the complete study: Collaborator samples came from the United States, Italy and Spain and covered acute and convalescent phases of COVID-19. The material from the prospective study consisted of cDNA or gDNA derived from T cells, B-cell-depleted T cells, or PBMCs. Deeply sampled blood TCRbeta repertoires from subjects exposed to, actively infected with, or recovered from COVID-19 were included in the dataset. A freely available public database, intended as a resource for researchers studying the immune response to SARS-CoV-2, is where the repertoires were released. Samples came from the ongoing ImmuneRACE study (first 160 participants) plus 1,254 subjects from 6 global collaborators. Nearly every sample came with metadata listing a de-identified subject ID, COVID-19 status, age in years and sex. Where available, HLA class I and class II types were obtained from metadata supplied by the sample provider rather than from assay-based typing.

About this clone itself: Its specific antigen is unknown. There are no base qualities to consult, and no much larger clone falls within one base.

Study-wide conclusions, independent of this receptor: The amount of clinical and demographic metadata varied by source and participant and was provided uncurated.

TCRbeta CDR3 regions were amplified from genomic DNA using the immunoSEQ Assay, a bias-controlled multiplex PCR. Concerning the study's data processing: The number of nucleated cells in each sample was estimated from the amplification of reference gene primers within the assay. Sequence reads were collapsed and filtered to measure the absolute abundance of every unique TCRbeta CDR3 rearrangement. For each sample, productive Simpson clonality was calculated as the square root of Simpson's diversity index over productive rearrangements. TCRdb re-hosts the immuneACCESS table, in-frame sequences only. Its copies lack some clones; in the studies checked, an unresolved V gene accounts for under half of them, and the cause for the rest is not known. The D gene and trimming were derived from the DNA, and the V and J assignments and clone size from that table. This sample holds 350,000 to 550,000 clones; approximately 92% were observed only once. Clones ranked in the top ten supply approximately 1.2% of the sample.

CDR1 and CDR2, looked up from the germline V gene, are SNHLY and FYNNEI. The CDR3 numbers 14 residues from cysteine through phenylalanine. Kept here is only the CDR3 DNA, which spans 42 bases and is read in frame from base 1. The V end loses 9 bases and the J end loses 0 bases, and a stretch of 12 bases separates them. In the prospective study, participants were roughly 18 to 90 years old, resided in fewer than 25 geographic areas of the United States, and were enrolled through a virtual design. Cohort assignment in the prospective study relied on participant-reported clinical history from a screening survey and a study questionnaire. Recovered participants in ImmuneRACE Cohort 3 were defined by two consecutive negative NP/OP PCR tests, clearance by a healthcare professional, or resolution of symptoms. In the prospective study, whole blood, serum and a nasopharyngeal or oropharyngeal swab were collected from each participant by mobile phlebotomists. Prospective study participants could optionally give additional blood draws and questionnaires over an approximately 2-month period. Before DNA extraction, blood samples from the prospective study were shipped at room temperature or frozen.

The receptor comes from a young man who had recovered from COVID-19. What was sequenced was PBMCs or T cells enriched from blood (not recorded which). The receptor chain draws on TRBV2 and TRBJ1-3, with the D gene too uncertain to name. The nucleotides are TGTGCCAGTTCCGAGGTTCGCTCTGGAAACACCATATATTTT. Its protein reads: CASSEVRSGNTIYF.